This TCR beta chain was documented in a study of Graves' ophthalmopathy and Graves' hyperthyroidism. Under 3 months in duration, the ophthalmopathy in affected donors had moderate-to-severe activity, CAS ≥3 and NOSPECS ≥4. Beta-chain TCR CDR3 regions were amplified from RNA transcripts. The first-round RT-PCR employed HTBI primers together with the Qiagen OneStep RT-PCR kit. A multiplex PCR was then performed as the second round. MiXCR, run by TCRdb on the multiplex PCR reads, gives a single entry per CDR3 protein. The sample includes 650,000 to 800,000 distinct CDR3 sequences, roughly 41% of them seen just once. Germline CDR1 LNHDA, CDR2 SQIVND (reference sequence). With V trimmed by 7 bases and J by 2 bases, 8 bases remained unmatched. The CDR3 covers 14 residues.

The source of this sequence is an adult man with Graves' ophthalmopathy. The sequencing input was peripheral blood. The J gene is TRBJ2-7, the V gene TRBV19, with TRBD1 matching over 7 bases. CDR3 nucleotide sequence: TGTGCCAGTACCCCGGGACAGAACCCCTACGAGCAGTACTTC. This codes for CASTPGQNPYEQYF.